Sequencing of this T cell receptor beta chain was carried out in a study of blood T cell repertoires in COVID-19 (dated by TCRdb to about 2020). Study-wide context: Samples covering the acute and convalescent phases of COVID-19 were provided by collaborators in the United States, Italy and Spain. The dataset comprised deeply sampled blood TCRbeta repertoires from subjects exposed to, actively infected with, or recovered from COVID-19. Where available, HLA class I and class II types were obtained from metadata supplied by the sample provider rather than from assay-based typing. The repertoires were released in a freely available public database intended as a resource for research on the immune response to SARS-CoV-2. The prospective study material was composed of cDNA or gDNA derived from T cells, B-cell-depleted T cells, or PBMCs. Samples were obtained from the ongoing ImmuneRACE study (first 160 participants) and from 1,254 subjects provided by 6 global collaborators. Sample metadata almost always included a de-identified subject ID, COVID-19 status, age in years and sex.

The immunoSEQ Assay, a bias-controlled multiplex PCR, was used to amplify TCRbeta CDR3 regions from genomic DNA. The original pipeline was this. The number of nucleated cells in each sample was estimated by amplification of reference gene primers within the assay. Sequence reads were collapsed and filtered to measure the absolute abundance of every unique TCRbeta CDR3 rearrangement. For each sample, productive Simpson clonality was calculated by taking the square root of Simpson's diversity index across productive rearrangements. TCRdb carries this immuneACCESS record with in-frame sequences only. Its versions omit some clonotypes, under half of them owing to an unresolved V gene in the studies checked, with the rest unexplained. The DNA gave D and trimming, while V, J and clone size come from that table. For this sample there are 250,000 to 300,000 clones; around 90% appear just once. Approximately 0.85% of the sample belongs to the ten largest clones.

Samples from volunteer blood donors who had recovered from COVID-19 were contributed by a second Seattle source. Each collaborating institution followed its own protocols to collect whole blood in K2EDTA tubes. For TCRbeta analysis, collaborator samples were shipped as frozen whole blood, as isolated PBMCs, or as DNA extracted from either sample type. From cysteine to phenylalanine, the CDR3 is 16 amino acids long. Only the CDR3 DNA is retained, 48 bases long and in frame from the first base. Trimming removed 5 bases from V and 5 bases from J; the gene matches leave 8 bases unexplained. Based on the germline V gene, the CDR1 and CDR2 sequences are SGHAT and FQNNGV. In regard to this clone: This receptor's antigen is unknown. Base qualities are not recorded, but no much larger clone differs from it by a single base.

What the work shows at the level of the full study, not this receptor alone: The quantity of clinical and demographic metadata differed by source and by participant and was supplied without curation.

The material sequenced was peripheral blood. Rearrangement joined TRBV11-2 to TRBJ2-3, with 12 middle bases fitting TRBD2. The TCR sequence derives from a woman between 40 and 50 years old who had recovered from COVID-19. For the CDR3, the sequence is CASSPELAGGRDTQYF. The nucleotide sequence reads TGTGCCAGCAGCCCTGAACTAGCGGGAGGCAGAGATACGCAGTATTTT.